This TCR beta chain was sequenced for a study of blood T cell repertoires in COVID-19. Seattle's enrolled individuals joined amid active infection and were then monitored longitudinally. Trimming removed 4 bases from V and 1 base from J, with 2 bases in between. Germline V gene sequence: CDR1 SGHNT, CDR2 YYREEE (reference sequence). This CDR3 contains 11 residues. As originally analysed: Reference gene primer amplification gave nucleated cell count estimates. The assay was immunoSEQ multiplex PCR, and TCRdb's table has in-frame clones only and misses some. The V and J calls and the clone size are those of that table, but D and trimming were determined from the DNA. The sample lists tens of thousands of clones, 85% to 90% seen once, with about 6.8% in the top ten.

Source material: peripheral blood. V usage is TRBV5-4 and J usage is TRBJ1-2; D unclear. The sequence was obtained from a woman aged 55-69 years with COVID-19, enrolled during active disease. The chain's CDR3 is CASSLNYGYTF. CDR3 coding DNA: TGTGCCAGCAGCCTTAACTATGGCTACACCTTC.